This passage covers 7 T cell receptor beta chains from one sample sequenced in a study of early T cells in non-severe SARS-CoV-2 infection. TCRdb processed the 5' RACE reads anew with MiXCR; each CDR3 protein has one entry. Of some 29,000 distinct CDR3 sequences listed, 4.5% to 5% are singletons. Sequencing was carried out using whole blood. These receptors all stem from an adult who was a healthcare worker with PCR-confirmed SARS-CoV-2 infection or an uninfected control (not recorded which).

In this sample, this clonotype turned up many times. CDR3 loop: CASTTGAFAFF. CDR3 in DNA: TGTGCCAGTACGACAGGGGCATTCGCTTTCTTT. The gene calls are TRBV11-2 and TRBJ1-1; 8 bases fit TRBD1. Germline CDR1 is SGHAT and CDR2 is FQNNGV. CDR3 length: 11 residues. V lost 9 bases, J lost 11 bases, and 8 bases stayed unmatched.

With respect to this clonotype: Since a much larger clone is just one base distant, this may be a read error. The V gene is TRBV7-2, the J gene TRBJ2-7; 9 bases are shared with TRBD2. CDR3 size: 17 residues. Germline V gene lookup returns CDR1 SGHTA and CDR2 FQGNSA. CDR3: CASSLWQSSGTTYEQNF. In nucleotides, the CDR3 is TGTGCCAGCAGCTTATGGCAATCTAGCGGGACGACCTACGAGCAGAACTTC.

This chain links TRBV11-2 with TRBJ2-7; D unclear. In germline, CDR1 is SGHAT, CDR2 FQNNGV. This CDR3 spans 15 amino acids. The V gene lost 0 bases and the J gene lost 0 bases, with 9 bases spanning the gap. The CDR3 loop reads CASSLEGGSSYEQYF. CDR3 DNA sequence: TGTGCCAGCAGCTTAGAGGGCGGCAGCTCCTACGAGCAGTACTTC.

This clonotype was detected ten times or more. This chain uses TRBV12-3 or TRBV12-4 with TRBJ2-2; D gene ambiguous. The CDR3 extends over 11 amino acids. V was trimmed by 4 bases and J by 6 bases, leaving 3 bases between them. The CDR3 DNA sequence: TGTGCCAGCAGTTACGCCGGGGAGCTGTTTTTT. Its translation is CASSYAGELFF.

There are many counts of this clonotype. CDR3 coding DNA: TGTGCCAGTAGTTCACTTGGGGCGGGGGAGCTGTTTTTT. Translated: CASSSLGAGELFF. The chain joins TRBV19 to TRBJ2-2; perhaps TRBD1 as D (5 bases). From germline, CDR1 is LNHDA and CDR2 SQIVND (reference sequence). V was clipped by 5 bases and J by 8 bases, with 12 bases between them. The length of the CDR3 is 13 residues.

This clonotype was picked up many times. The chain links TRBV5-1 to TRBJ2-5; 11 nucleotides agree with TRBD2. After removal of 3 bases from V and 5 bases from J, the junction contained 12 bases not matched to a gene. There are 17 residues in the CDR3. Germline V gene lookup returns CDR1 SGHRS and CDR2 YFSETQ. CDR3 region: CASSSRLLAGGLETQYF. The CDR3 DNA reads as TGCGCCAGCAGCTCCCGGCTTCTAGCGGGAGGATTGGAGACCCAGTACTTC.

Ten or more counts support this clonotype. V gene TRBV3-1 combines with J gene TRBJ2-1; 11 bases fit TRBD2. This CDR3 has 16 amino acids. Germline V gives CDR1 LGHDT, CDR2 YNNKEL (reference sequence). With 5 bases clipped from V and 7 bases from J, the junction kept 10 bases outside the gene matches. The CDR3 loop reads CASSVFLAGGSNEQFF. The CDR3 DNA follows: TGTGCCAGCAGCGTATTCCTAGCGGGAGGAAGTAATGAGCAGTTCTTC.